This T cell receptor (beta chain) was obtained from a study of T cell responses to AZD1222 COVID-19 vaccine. On the study more broadly: The analysis combined second doses at about 4 or about 12 weeks.

On this clone itself: Antigen specificity is unknown.

TCRdb's copy holds only in-frame clones and misses some; the assay was immunoSEQ multiplex PCR. Altogether approximately 150,000 clones are present, about nine tenths being singletons, with the ten largest covering about 2.8%. Germline V gene lookup returns CDR1 GTSNPN and CDR2 SVGIG (reference sequence). V shed 0 bases and J shed 0 bases, with 15 bases lying between them. This CDR3 region has 16 residues. The study, taken as a whole, reports: Donors in the cohort were predominantly white British and more often female, and clonal diversity was possibly underestimated. An increase in Spike-specific TCR breadth and depth was observed after two AZD1222 doses. Variant regions that are unmutated are reportedly the target of nearly half of spike-specific TCRs.

The rearrangement uses TRBV30 and TRBJ2-7; either TRBD1 or TRBD2 may supply D (6 bases each). The sequence was obtained from an adult in good health. The source material was peripheral blood, sampled on day 0 of AZD1222 vaccination. CDR3 loop: CAWSVTGTPSSYEQYF. The CDR3 DNA reads TGTGCCTGGAGTGTAACAGGGACTCCCAGCTCCTACGAGCAGTACTTC.